The source of this T cell receptor (beta chain) is a study of cytotoxic CD8 clonotypes in ibrutinib-treated CLL. Study findings and constraints: Clonality was elevated at ibrutinib response and had returned toward baseline at progression.

Assay used: immunoSEQ multiplex PCR; TCRdb lists only in-frame clones, some missing. The data show about 140,000 clones, 80% seen once. As to this clone: The target antigen is unknown.

Germline V gives CDR1 SGHDT, CDR2 YYEEEE. Trimming removed 2 bases at V and 3 bases at J, with 9 bases between. CDR3 length: 14 residues. The rearrangement joins TRBV5-6 to TRBJ2-1; D possibly uses TRBD1 or TRBD2 (5 bases each). The sequence was collected from a human donor with chronic lymphocytic leukemia. The sample here was PBMCs, taken after 36 months of ibrutinib treatment. The CDR3 DNA reads as TGTGCCAGCAGCTTAATGAGGGGCTACAATGAGCAGTTCTTC. Protein: CASSLMRGYNEQFF. The full variable domain, completed using reference TRBV5-6 and TRBJ2-1, is DAGVTQSPTHLIKTRGQQVTLRCSPKSGHDTVSWYQQALGQGPQFIFQYYEEEERQRGNFPDRFSGHQFPNYSSELNVNALLLGDSALYLCASSLMRGYNEQFFGPGTRLTVL.